This T cell receptor beta chain was obtained from a study of blood T cell repertoires in COVID-19. Background on the study: Sources were T cells, B-cell-depleted T cells, or PBMCs; the material itself was cDNA or gDNA.

The CDR3 has 15 amino acids. Per the germline V gene, CDR1 is SGHTA and CDR2 is FQGNSA. With 5 bases removed from V and 4 bases from J, the gap between germline ends came to 17 bases. Clones were sequenced by immunoSEQ multiplex PCR, and TCRdb holds only the in-frame ones, with some missing. The repertoire holds 85,000 to 90,000 clones, with about 82% as singletons. The receptor comes from a human donor in a cohort sampled during active COVID-19. The chain couples TRBV7-2 to TRBJ1-1; TRBD1 might be the D (5 bases). Sequenced input: peripheral blood. The CDR3 loop reads CASSTRGGSATEAFF. The DNA of the CDR3 is TGTGCCAGCAGCACTCGTGGGGGGTCGGCCACTGAAGCTTTCTTT.